Following are 31 T cell receptor beta chains from one sample sequenced in a study of shared T cell receptors in the human thymus (dated by TCRdb to about 2021). Receptor amplification or capture employed the immunoSEQ multiplex PCR assay. TCRdb took over this immuneACCESS table, retaining in-frame rearrangements with V and J assigned. Such tables are incomplete; in checked studies, under half of the missing clones stem from an unresolved V gene, and the remainder is unexplained. The sample data list some 640,000 clones, and 70% to 90% of these were observed just once. The ten largest clones add up to 0.009% to 0.0095% of the sample. The same data also contributed to another study, on human thymus T cells.

Sequencing was done on a sample of thymocytes. The receptors derive from a boy under two years old with a congenital heart defect. Donor details come from another sample of the same person, matched by shared clones.

CDR3 sequence reads: CASSPDQPQHF. CDR3 in DNA: TGTGCCAGCAGCCCCGATCAGCCCCAGCATTTT. The chain links TRBV7-9 to TRBJ1-5; no firm D call. Germline V CDR1 and CDR2: SEHNR, FQNEAQ (reference sequence). The CDR3 runs 11 residues. Trimming shortened V by 5 bases and J by 5 bases, and 4 bases separated the two germline ends. Filled out from reference TRBV7-9 and TRBJ1-5, the complete variable domain reads DTGVSQNPRHKITKRGQNVTFRCDPISEHNRLYWYRQTLGQGPEFLTYFQNEAQLEKSRLLSDRFSAERPKGSFSTLEIQRTEQGDSAMYLCASSPDQPQHFGDGTRLSIL.

This chain connects TRBV5-1 to TRBJ1-1, with 8 positions matching TRBD1. Germline CDR1 and CDR2: SGHRS and YFSETQ. With 4 bases clipped from V and 0 bases from J, the junction kept 11 bases outside the gene matches. The CDR3 spans 17 residues. The CDR3 spells CASSPEQGEGVNTEAFF. The CDR3 DNA follows: TGCGCCAGCAGCCCCGAACAGGGGGAGGGGGTGAACACTGAAGCTTTCTTT.

This clone was seen only once. J is TRBJ2-7 and V is TRBV4-3, with D possibly TRBD2 on 6 matching bases. Germline-derived CDR1 and CDR2 are LGHNA and YSLEER. V was trimmed by 4 bases and J by 4 bases, leaving 23 bases between them. CDR3 length: 17 amino acids. The CDR3 DNA reads TGCGCCAGCAGCCCACTAGCCGGGCCAACCTTTAGGTACGAGCAGTACTTC. Amino acid sequence: CASSPLAGPTFRYEQYF.

This chain connects TRBV4-1 to TRBJ1-5; 12 nucleotides match TRBD1. V shed 0 bases and J 2 bases; nucleotides not matched to a gene: 11. The CDR3 is made up of 20 amino acids. Germline values: CDR1 MGHRA, CDR2 YSYEKL. This CDR3 is CASSQDRGTGGGFGNQPQHF. The CDR3 DNA follows: TGCGCCAGCAGCCAAGATAGAGGGACAGGGGGCGGGTTCGGCAATCAGCCCCAGCATTTT.

V usage is TRBV2 and J usage is TRBJ1-5; the match to TRBD1 covers 9 bases. CDR1 is SNHLY and CDR2 is FYNNEI in the germline V gene. This CDR3 has 16 amino acids. V lost 6 bases, J lost 0 bases, and 6 bases stayed unmatched. CDR3 DNA sequence: TGTGCCAGCAGCGGTTGGACAGGGGTTAGCAATCAGCCCCAGCATTTT. Amino acids: CASSGWTGVSNQPQHF. The full variable domain, in which reference TRBV2 and TRBJ1-5 provide the parts outside the CDR3, is EPEVTQTPSHQVTQMGQEVILRCVPISNHLYFYWYRQILGQKVEFLVSFYNNEISEKSEIFDDQFSVERPDGSNFTLKIRSTKLEDSAMYFCASSGWTGVSNQPQHFGDGTRLSIL.

The V and J genes are TRBV4-2 and TRBJ1-6; the D gene is possibly TRBD1 (5 bases). The CDR3 sequence is 13 residues long. The germline V gene has CDR1 LGHNA and CDR2 YNFKEQ. V gave up 4 bases and J gave up 10 bases, with 11 bases separating them. Written as DNA, the CDR3 is TGTGCCAGCAGCCGCCAGGGCGGATCACCCCTCCACTTT. It yields the protein CASSRQGGSPLHF.

The table lists this clone with a count of one. The chain joins TRBV10-3 to TRBJ2-7; maybe TRBD1 (8 bases). Per germline, CDR1 ENHRY and CDR2 SYGVKD. The CDR3 consists of 13 residues. V lost 6 bases, J lost 4 bases, and 13 bases lay in between. CDR3 sequence (DNA): TGTGCCATCAGAGACAGGGGACTATACGAGCAGTACTTC. Protein product: CAIRDRGLYEQYF.

This sequence joins TRBV5-4 and TRBJ1-1; perhaps TRBD1 as D (5 bases). CDR3 length: 15 residues. The V and J ends lost 0 bases and 0 bases respectively, with 9 bases between them. Per germline, CDR1 SGHNT and CDR2 YYREEE (reference sequence). DNA for the CDR3: TGTGCCAGCAGCTTGGAATCGGACATGAACACTGAAGCTTTCTTT. Translated, it gives CASSLESDMNTEAFF.

This clone has a single count. V is TRBV6-6 and J is TRBJ1-4, with unresolved D. The CDR3 runs to 16 residues. The ends were cut back, 3 bases at V and 4 bases at J, with 15 bases in the middle. The germline gives CDR1 MNHNY, CDR2 SVGAGI (reference sequence). The CDR3 sequence is CASSYISCLFNEKLFF. CDR3 coding DNA: TGTGCCAGCAGTTATATTTCGTGTCTCTTTAATGAAAAACTGTTTTTT.

CDR3 DNA: TGTGCCAGCATACTGGAACAGTTAGACACTGAAGCTTTCTTT. The encoded protein is CASILEQLDTEAFF. The chain couples TRBV2 to TRBJ1-1; D call uncertain. V lost 7 bases and J lost 3, with 15 bases in between. Germline loops: CDR1 SNHLY, CDR2 FYNNEI. This CDR3 spans 14 amino acids. The full variable domain, with the rest looked up from reference TRBV2 and TRBJ1-1, is EPEVTQTPSHQVTQMGQEVILRCVPISNHLYFYWYRQILGQKVEFLVSFYNNEISEKSEIFDDQFSVERPDGSNFTLKIRSTKLEDSAMYFCASILEQLDTEAFFGQGTRLTVV.

A single count supports this clone. The genes are TRBV30 and TRBJ2-2; 11 nucleotides line up with TRBD2. Per the germline V gene, CDR1 is GTSNPN and CDR2 is SVGIG (reference sequence). The V segment lost 2 bases and the J segment 3 bases; nucleotides outside the gene matches: 2. The CDR3 runs 15 residues. The CDR3 spells CAWSLAGGHTGELFF. CDR3 in DNA: TGTGCCTGGAGTTTAGCGGGAGGGCACACCGGGGAGCTGTTTTTT.

J is TRBJ1-1 and V is TRBV5-6, with 9 positions matching TRBD1. V lost 4 bases, J lost 5 bases, and 3 bases stayed unmatched. Germline V gene lookup returns CDR1 SGHDT and CDR2 YYEEEE. This CDR3 has 13 amino acids. The DNA for the CDR3 is TGTGCCAGCAGCCGACAGGGGGAAACTGAAGCTTTCTTT. Encoded protein: CASSRQGETEAFF.

This clone has just one count. The gene calls are TRBV7-2 and TRBJ2-3, with 9 bases that match TRBD2. The V segment lost 5 bases and the J segment 1 base; nucleotides outside the gene matches: 13. The germline CDR1 and CDR2 sequences are SGHTA and FQGNSA. The CDR3 extends over 18 amino acids. Written as DNA, the CDR3 is TGTGCCAGCAGCCCCCTACCTCCGGGCGGGGGGGGCACAGATACGCAGTATTTT. It encodes CASSPLPPGGGGTDTQYF.

The J gene is TRBJ2-1, the V gene TRBV20-1; TRBD2 is a possible D gene (5 bases). The CDR3 consists of 11 residues. Germline values: CDR1 DFQATT, CDR2 SNEGSKA (reference sequence). Trimming shortened V by 8 bases and J by 8 bases, and 13 bases separated the two germline ends. CDR3 protein: CSPGWRHEQFF. The CDR3 DNA reads as TGCAGTCCCGGGTGGAGGCATGAGCAGTTCTTC.

The chain joins TRBV27 to TRBJ1-4, with D perhaps TRBD1 (5 bases). The CDR3 spans 15 residues. The V gene's germline CDR1 is MNHEY and CDR2 SMNVEV (reference sequence). The V end lost 6 bases, the J end lost 0 bases, and 11 bases lay between the germline ends. CDR3 region: CASSGWGATNEKLFF. The CDR3 nucleotides read TGTGCCAGCAGCGGGTGGGGGGCAACTAATGAAAAACTGTTTTTT. Looking up the rest from reference TRBV27 and TRBJ1-4 gives the full variable domain: EAQVTQNPRYLITVTGKKLTVTCSQNMNHEYMSWYRQDPGLGLRQIYYSMNVEVTDKGDVPEGYKVSRKEKRNFPLILESPSPNQTSLYFCASSGWGATNEKLFFGSGTQLSVL.

In the case of this clone: At the DNA level, this CDR3 is encoded by other sequences in the same sample as well. The rearrangement uses TRBV28 and TRBJ2-7, with a weak D call TRBD1 (5 bases). Looked up from germline, CDR1 is MDHEN and CDR2 is SYDVKM. The germline V and J ends were trimmed by 3 bases and 3 bases, with 12 bases remaining between them. This CDR3 has 14 residues. Written as DNA, the CDR3 is TGTGCCAGCAGTTTTGGGCAGGGCCGCTACGAGCAGTACTTC. Translation gives CASSFGQGRYEQYF. The full variable domain, its missing parts supplied by reference TRBV28 and TRBJ2-7, is DVKVTQSSRYLVKRTGEKVFLECVQDMDHENMFWYRQDPGLGLRLIYFSYDVKMKEKGDIPEGYSVSREKKERFSLILESASTNQTSMYLCASSFGQGRYEQYFGPGTRLTVT.

J is TRBJ2-1 and V is TRBV10-2, with D possibly being TRBD2 (5 bases). This CDR3 region has 16 residues. V gave up 4 bases and J gave up 7 bases, with 20 bases separating them. Germline V gene sequence: CDR1 WSHSY, CDR2 SAAADI. The CDR3 reads CASSGRPGNSSNEQFF. As DNA, the CDR3 is TGCGCCAGCAGTGGCCGGCCGGGAAACAGTTCGAATGAGCAGTTCTTC.

The CDR3 DNA follows: TGCGCCAGCAGCTTGTCCAGGGAACCCGGGGAGCTGTTTTTT. Translating gives CASSLSREPGELFF. The V call is TRBV5-1, the J call TRBJ2-2, with D perhaps matching TRBD1 (5 bases). The ends were cut back, 1 base at V and 6 bases at J, with 10 bases in the middle. Germline lookup yields CDR1 SGHRS and CDR2 YFSETQ. The CDR3 is made up of 14 amino acids.

This sequence joins TRBV7-8 and TRBJ2-3, with TRBD2 identical over 7 bases. The CDR3 runs to 16 residues. Germline lookup yields CDR1 SGHVS and CDR2 FQNEAQ. Germline trimming cut 5 bases from V and 2 bases from J; bases unmatched to any gene: 10. As DNA, the CDR3 is TGTGCCAGCAGCCAGCGGGACTCCAATCACACAGATACGCAGTATTTT. This codes for CASSQRDSNHTDTQYF.

This sequence joins TRBV4-3 and TRBJ1-2; weak D call: TRBD1 (6 bases). The CDR3 length is 15 residues. Germline V gives CDR1 LGHNA, CDR2 YSLEER. V was clipped by 4 bases and J by 4 bases, with 16 bases between them. CDR3: CASSLSGGRFYGYTF. DNA of the CDR3: TGCGCCAGCAGCCTCTCGGGGGGCAGGTTCTATGGCTACACCTTC.

V and J are TRBV4-3 and TRBJ2-7; TRBD2 might be the D (6 bases). Trimming left V 4 bases short and J 5 bases short, with 18 bases between. Looked up from germline, CDR1 is LGHNA and CDR2 is YSLEER. This CDR3 spans 15 amino acids. The CDR3 region is CASSPQRARIDEQYF. In nucleotides, the CDR3 is TGCGCCAGCAGCCCCCAGCGGGCCAGGATCGACGAGCAGTACTTC.

V is TRBV14 and J is TRBJ2-1; the D call may be TRBD1 or TRBD2 (9 bases each). The germline gives CDR1 SGHDN, CDR2 FVKESK. There are 22 residues in the CDR3. V shed 4 bases and J shed 0 bases, with 31 bases lying between them. CDR3 sequence (DNA): TGTGCCAGCAGCCCGGGACAGGGTTTGGATAGCGGGAGATCCCCCTCCTACAATGAGCAGTTCTTC. The encoded protein is CASSPGQGLDSGRSPSYNEQFF.

Remarks on this clone: Sequence at one end of the junction differs from germline and may be a read error. The sample carries other DNA sequences with the same CDR3. V and J are TRBV25-1 and TRBJ1-4; the D gene is possibly TRBD1 (5 bases). This CDR3 spans 15 amino acids. Germline-derived CDR1 and CDR2 are MGHDK and SYGVNS. The CDR3 loop reads CASSELLTDNEKLFF. The CDR3 DNA follows: TGCGCCAGCAGTGAACTACTGACAGATAATGAAAAACTGTTTTTT.

The rearrangement uses TRBV5-4 and TRBJ1-2; D is possibly TRBD1 (6 bases). This CDR3 region has 15 residues. Germline values: CDR1 SGHNT, CDR2 YYREEE (reference sequence). Trimming left V 4 bases short and J 2 bases short, with 15 bases between. CDR3 DNA: TGTGCCAGCAGCCCGAGGCCGGGGACAAACTATGGCTACACCTTC. Translation gives CASSPRPGTNYGYTF.

This chain connects TRBV15 to TRBJ2-1, with 12 bases lining up with TRBD2. Per germline, CDR1 LNHNV and CDR2 YYDKDF (reference sequence). The CDR3 length is 16 residues. Losses at the gene ends were 3 bases for V and 5 bases for J; bases not matched to a gene: 5. The CDR3 loop is CATSSETSGSHNEQFF. The CDR3 nucleotides are TGTGCCACCAGCAGCGAGACTAGCGGGAGCCACAATGAGCAGTTCTTC.

This chain links TRBV5-6 with TRBJ1-2, with a weak D call TRBD1 (5 bases). The germline CDR1 and CDR2 sequences are SGHDT and YYEEEE. Trimming took off 0 bases at V and 5 bases at J, with 11 bases between the two ends. The CDR3 has 14 amino acids. CDR3 DNA: TGTGCCAGCAGCTTGGTAGCAGGGTTGTATGGCTACACCTTC. Its translation: CASSLVAGLYGYTF.

There are a few counts of this clone. V usage is TRBV28 and J usage is TRBJ1-4; D might be TRBD1 (6 bases). The V end lost 5 bases, the J end lost 7 bases, and 20 bases lay between the germline ends. CDR1 and CDR2 (germline): MDHEN, SYDVKM. This CDR3 spans 16 amino acids. The CDR3 sequence: CASSLGRWTALEKLFF. CDR3 nucleotides: TGTGCCAGCAGTCTGGGCCGATGGACAGCCCTTGAAAAACTGTTTTTT.

The chain recombines TRBV10-3 with TRBJ2-5; 8 nucleotides line up with TRBD1. J was trimmed by 0 bases and V by 6 bases; bases with no gene match: 3. From germline, CDR1 is ENHRY and CDR2 SYGVKD. The length of the CDR3 is 14 residues. CDR3 sequence (DNA): TGTGCCATCAGAGAGACAGGGGACCAAGAGACCCAGTACTTC. Translation gives CAIRETGDQETQYF.

This chain links TRBV19 with TRBJ1-2, with 11 positions matching TRBD1. Germline assignment: CDR1 LNHDA and CDR2 SQIVND (reference sequence). The CDR3 is 16 amino acids. Trimming took 0 bases from V and 5 from J; bases not matched to a gene: 5. The CDR3 DNA reads as TGTGCCAGTAGTATAGACCCGGACAGGGGGCTTTATGGCTACACCTTC. The encoded protein is CASSIDPDRGLYGYTF.

The gene calls are TRBV14 and TRBJ2-7, with TRBD1 identical over 7 bases. Per the germline V gene, CDR1 is SGHDN and CDR2 is FVKESK. The CDR3 spans 15 residues. V gave up 1 base and J gave up 0 bases; unmatched junction bases: 3. CDR3 coding DNA: TGTGCCAGCAGCCAAGGACAGGGCCCCTCCTACGAGCAGTACTTC. It translates to CASSQGQGPSYEQYF. Full variable domain (outside the CDR3, taken from reference TRBV14 and TRBJ2-7): EAGVTQFPSHSVIEKGQTVTLRCDPISGHDNLYWYRRVMGKEIKFLLHFVKESKQDESGMPNNRFLAERTGGTYSTLKVQPAELEDSGVYFCASSQGQGPSYEQYFGPGTRLTVT.

The rearrangement links TRBV27 to TRBJ2-2, with D possibly being TRBD1 (8 bases). The V gene's germline CDR1 is MNHEY and CDR2 SMNVEV (reference sequence). V was clipped by 5 bases and J by 7 bases, with 17 bases between them. The CDR3 totals 15 residues. CDR3 protein: CASSPRTGRGGELFF. CDR3 DNA: TGTGCCAGCAGTCCCCGGACAGGGAGGGGCGGGGAGCTGTTTTTT.